The entry below gives a single T cell receptor (beta chain) sequence along with its context. Its antigen is as yet unknown. The data stem from a study of beta chain features in type 1 diabetes. On the study more broadly: Patients were similar to healthy donors in age and gender (as well as in cell yields). General observations from the study: For Type 1 diabetes patients, all four CD4+ subsets carried TCRB CDR3s that were moderately but significantly shorter. A definitive answer on HLA type influencing TCRB rearrangement was not reached here. Relative to healthy donors, patients appeared to have naive, central memory and Treg TCRB repertoires that were more similar.

The entirety of the isolated RNA underwent reverse transcription, so expressed TCRB transcripts were sequenced. Sequenced by immunoSEQ multiplex PCR; TCRdb stores in-frame clones only, minus some. The repertoire has tens of thousands of clones, roughly 70% of them found once; the top ten carry around 1.8%. The authors obtained over 95% purity in all sorted populations. The V end lost 8 bases, the J end lost 1 base, and 15 bases lay between the germline ends. The germline gives CDR1 SNHLY, CDR2 FYNNEI. This CDR3 contains 14 residues. This clonotype was sampled from a man aged 25-40 years with type 1 diabetes. Some clones in this sample may be carry-over from other donors' samples. The chain combines TRBV2 with TRBJ2-7; tentatively, D is TRBD1 (6 bases). Sequenced: Tregs from blood. The CDR3 DNA reads as TGTGCCAGCCAGACAGGAGATGCTTCCTACGAGCAGTACTTC. It encodes CASQTGDASYEQYF.